This TCR beta chain stems from a study of shared clonotypes between healthy human individuals. Findings and caveats of the study: Sharing of clonotypes among donors was expected to vary with sequencing depth.

Comments on this clone: Antigen: not known.

The naive CD8 fraction comprised CD45RO-negative cells positively selected for CCR7 and excluded terminally differentiated effector memory CD45RA+ cells. Here immunoSEQ multiplex PCR was the method, and the copy in TCRdb shows in-frame clones only, minus some. The sample lists about 2,200,000 clones; about 92% were seen once. The receptor was isolated from a man younger than 35 in good health. Some clones in this sample may be carry-over from other donors' samples. Sequencing was done on a sample of naive CD8+ T cells from PBMCs.

CDR3 residues: CASSPTPGAGYTF. The CDR3 DNA is TGTGCCAGCAGCCCAACCCCCGGTGCTGGCTACACCTTC. This chain joins TRBV7-3 and TRBJ1-2; no definite D call. V lost 5 bases and J 7 bases, leaving 14 bases between the germline ends. The CDR3 contains 13 residues. Germline lookup yields CDR1 SGHTA and CDR2 FQGTGA.